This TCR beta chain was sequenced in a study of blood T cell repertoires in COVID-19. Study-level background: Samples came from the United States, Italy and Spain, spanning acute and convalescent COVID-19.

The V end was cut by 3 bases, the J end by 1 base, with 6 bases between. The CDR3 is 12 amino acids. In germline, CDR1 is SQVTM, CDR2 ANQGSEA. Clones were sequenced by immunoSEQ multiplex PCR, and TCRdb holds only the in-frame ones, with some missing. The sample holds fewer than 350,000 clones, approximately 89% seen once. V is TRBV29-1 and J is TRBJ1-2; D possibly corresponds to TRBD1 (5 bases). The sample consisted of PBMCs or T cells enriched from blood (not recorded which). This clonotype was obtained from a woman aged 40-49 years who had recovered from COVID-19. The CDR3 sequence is CSVDRDNYGYTF. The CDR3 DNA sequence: TGCAGCGTTGACAGGGATAACTATGGCTACACCTTC. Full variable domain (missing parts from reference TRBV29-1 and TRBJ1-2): SAVISQKPSRDICQRGTSLTIQCQVDSQVTMMFWYRQQPGQSLTLIATANQGSEATYESGFVIDKFPISRPNLTFSTLTVSNMSPEDSSIYLCSVDRDNYGYTFGSGTRLTVV.